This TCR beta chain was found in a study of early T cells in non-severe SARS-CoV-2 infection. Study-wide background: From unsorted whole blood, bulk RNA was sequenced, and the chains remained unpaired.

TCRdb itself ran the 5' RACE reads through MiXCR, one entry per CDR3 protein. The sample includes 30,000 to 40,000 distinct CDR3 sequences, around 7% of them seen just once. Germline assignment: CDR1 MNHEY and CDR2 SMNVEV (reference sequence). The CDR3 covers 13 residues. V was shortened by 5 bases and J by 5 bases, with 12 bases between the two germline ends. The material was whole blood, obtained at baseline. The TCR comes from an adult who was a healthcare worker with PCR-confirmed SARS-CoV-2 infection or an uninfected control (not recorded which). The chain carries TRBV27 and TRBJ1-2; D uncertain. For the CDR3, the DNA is TGTGCCAGCAGTCCAGGCATTGGTTATGGCTACACCTTC. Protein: CASSPGIGYGYTF.